A selection of T cell receptor beta chains follows, all from one sample in a study of T cells in tuberculosis. TCRdb's copy holds only in-frame clones and misses some; the assay was immunoSEQ multiplex PCR. Among tens of thousands of clones listed, just over 90% were seen once. The sample comprised PBMCs. These receptors all stem from a donor between 10 and 35 years old with latent tuberculosis or without tuberculosis infection. Some clones in this sample may be carry-over from other donors' samples. Both conserved end residues are part of each CDR3. The D gene is left open where the match is weak.

v_call	j_call	d_call	cdr3_aa
TRBV19	TRBJ2-7	TRBD2	CASSGGGLAGLSYEQYF
TRBV6-4	TRBJ2-7	.	CASSPTGTEAYEQYF
TRBV18	TRBJ1-2	.	CASSPPGGEGYTF
TRBV13	TRBJ2-3	.	CASSFPGEGADTQYF
TRBV25-1	TRBJ2-3	.	CASSEPSGSTRDTQYF
TRBV5-1	TRBJ2-3	TRBD2	CASKAATSGPGDTQYF
TRBV7-2	TRBJ2-3	.	CASSLDSSDTQYF
TRBV23-1	TRBJ2-4	.	CASSQSRGSKNIQYF
TRBV5-4	TRBJ2-5	.	CASSLEGGQTQYF
TRBV10-2	TRBJ1-5	.	CASADSLGQPQHF
TRBV2	TRBJ1-5	.	CASSPGTYQPQHF
TRBV29-1	TRBJ1-1	.	CTARESGEAFF
TRBV5-8	TRBJ2-7	.	CASSTRWMFSYEQYF
TRBV27	TRBJ2-2	.	CASRGTLRELFF
TRBV28	TRBJ2-2	TRBD1	CASSLYTGGIFAGELFF
TRBV6-5	TRBJ2-2	.	CASSYSAETRELFF
TRBV5-1	TRBJ1-1	TRBD1	CASSRQGAMNTEAFF
TRBV27	TRBJ2-3	.	CASSQPGFFSTDTQYF
TRBV2	TRBJ2-7	.	CASVKRAPSYEQYF
TRBV10-2	TRBJ1-2	TRBD1	CASSGNTGGIYGYTF
TRBV4-3	TRBJ2-3	TRBD2	CASSQEGGSFGTDTQYF
TRBV2	TRBJ2-4	.	CASMRKTVNIQYF
TRBV7-6	TRBJ2-5	.	CASSFLQETQYF
TRBV30	TRBJ2-7	TRBD2	CAWSVTSGSEQYF
TRBV7-9	TRBJ2-7	TRBD2	CASSLGGREPRYEQYF
TRBV9	TRBJ1-3	.	CASSAVSGGGPSGGNTIYF
TRBV6-5	TRBJ2-7	.	CASSTPYEQYF
TRBV6-1	TRBJ2-3	.	CASTTSTDTQYF
TRBV5-1	TRBJ2-7	TRBD2	CASSPRSTSGSTFGYEQYF
TRBV9	TRBJ2-1	TRBD1	CASIRGHEGEQFF
TRBV7-8	TRBJ2-4	.	CASSRLGGGNIQYF
TRBV7-9	TRBJ2-3	.	CASSFSVDTQYF
TRBV10-3	TRBJ1-2	TRBD1	CAISEDRGANYGYTF
TRBV7-2	TRBJ2-7	.	CASSLGYQYEQYF
TRBV4-1	TRBJ1-1	.	CASSLLGIRAEAFF
TRBV19	TRBJ1-4	.	CASSIRGPNEKLFF
TRBV27	TRBJ2-4	TRBD1	CASNARGLGAKNIQYF
TRBV5-1	TRBJ2-7	.	CASTPQGLQYEQYF
TRBV4-1	TRBJ2-2	.	CASSQDTTAPTSTGELFF
TRBV20-1	TRBJ1-1	.	CSARQVWAFF
TRBV5-4	TRBJ1-2	TRBD1	CASSPGTGLLRGYTF
TRBV27	TRBJ1-2	.	CASSLMGQNYGYTF
TRBV11-2	TRBJ2-3	.	CASTWREDTQYF
TRBV4-3	TRBJ2-3	TRBD2	CASSQEGETSGNTDTQYF
TRBV19	TRBJ1-1	.	CASSPGGNTEAFF
TRBV7-9	TRBJ2-2	.	CASSPPDSPTGELFF
TRBV29-1	TRBJ2-7	.	CSVEIGQGRDEQYF
TRBV14	TRBJ2-6	.	CASSLRTGSSGANVLTF